This record looks at one T cell receptor (beta chain) sequence and its context. Its specificity is unknown. These data are taken from a study of CD8+ T cells in alopecia areata. Looking at the study overall: Dosing spanned 6 to 18 months on tofacitinib, then 6 months off drug. General study points: Sharing of TCR sequences between patients (possibly for HLA-related reasons) was less clear than in mice. For lesional scalp, especially alopecia totalis/universalis, clonality was higher than in normal scalp.

The CDR3 has 15 residues. CDR1 is SGHNT, CDR2 YYREEE, per germline (reference sequence). Trimming pared 2 bases from V and 8 bases from J, leaving 14 bases between. Alopecia areata patients provided lesional scalp punch biopsies and peripheral blood, both collected for the study. Following extraction, RNA underwent reverse transcription to cDNA, which served as the sequencing template. TCRdb keeps only in-frame clones here, not all; method: immunoSEQ multiplex PCR. Altogether 15,000 to 20,000 clones are present, more than 50% being singletons, with the ten largest covering 6% to 7%. The sample was skin, taken at week 0. The TCR was taken from a human donor with alopecia areata. This sequence joins TRBV5-4 and TRBJ1-6, with D maybe TRBD1 (5 bases). The CDR3 loop is CASSLGGGSDSPLHF. The CDR3 nucleotides read TGTGCCAGCAGCTTAGGCGGGGGGTCGGATTCACCCCTCCACTTT.